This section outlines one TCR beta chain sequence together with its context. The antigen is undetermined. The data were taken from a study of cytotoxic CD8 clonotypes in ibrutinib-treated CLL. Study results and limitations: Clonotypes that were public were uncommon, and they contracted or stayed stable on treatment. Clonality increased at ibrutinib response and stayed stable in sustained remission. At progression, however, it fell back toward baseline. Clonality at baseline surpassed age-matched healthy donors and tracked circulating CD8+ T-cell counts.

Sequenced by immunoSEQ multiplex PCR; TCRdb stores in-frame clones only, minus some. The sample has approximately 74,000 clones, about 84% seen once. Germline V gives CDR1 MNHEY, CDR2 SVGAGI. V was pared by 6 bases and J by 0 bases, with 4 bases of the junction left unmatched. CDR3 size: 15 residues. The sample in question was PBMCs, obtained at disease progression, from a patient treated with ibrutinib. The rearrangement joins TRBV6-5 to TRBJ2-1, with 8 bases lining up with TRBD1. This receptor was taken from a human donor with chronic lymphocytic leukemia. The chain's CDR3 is CASRGQGNSYNEQFF. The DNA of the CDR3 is TGTGCCAGCAGAGGACAGGGAAACTCCTACAATGAGCAGTTCTTC.